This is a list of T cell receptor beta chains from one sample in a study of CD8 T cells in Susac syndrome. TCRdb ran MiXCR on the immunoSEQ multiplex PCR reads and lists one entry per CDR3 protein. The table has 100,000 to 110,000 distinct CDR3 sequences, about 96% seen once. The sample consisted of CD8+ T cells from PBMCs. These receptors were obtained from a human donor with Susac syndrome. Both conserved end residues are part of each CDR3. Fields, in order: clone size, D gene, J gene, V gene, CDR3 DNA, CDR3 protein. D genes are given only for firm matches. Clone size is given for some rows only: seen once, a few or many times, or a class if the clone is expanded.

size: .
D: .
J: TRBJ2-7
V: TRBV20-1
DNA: TGCAGTGTACAGACTTCAGACTACGAGCAGTACTTC
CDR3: CSVQTSDYEQYF

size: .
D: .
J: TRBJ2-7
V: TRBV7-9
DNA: TGTGCCAGCAGCTTTGAGGGGGGCTACGAGCAGTACTTC
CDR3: CASSFEGGYEQYF

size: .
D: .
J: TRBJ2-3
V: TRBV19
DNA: TGTGCCAGTAGTATGACACAGGGCTTTGGAGATACGCAGTATTTT
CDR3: CASSMTQGFGDTQYF

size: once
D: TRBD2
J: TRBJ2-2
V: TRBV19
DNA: TGTGCCAGCTCCCCGGCGGGAGGGAACACCGGGGAGCTGTTTTTT
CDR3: CASSPAGGNTGELFF

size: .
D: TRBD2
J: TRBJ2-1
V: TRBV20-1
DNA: TGCAGTGCGCTACCCCCCGGAGGACTAGCTAATGAGCAGTTCTTC
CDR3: CSALPPGGLANEQFF

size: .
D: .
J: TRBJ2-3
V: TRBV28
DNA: TGTGCCAGCAGTGGCCCCTTTGAACTAGCTGCGGCAGATACGCAGTATTTT
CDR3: CASSGPFELAAADTQYF

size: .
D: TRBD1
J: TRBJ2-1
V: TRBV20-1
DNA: TGCAGTGCAGAGGGGGCCTCCTACAATGAGCAGTTCTTC
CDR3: CSAEGASYNEQFF

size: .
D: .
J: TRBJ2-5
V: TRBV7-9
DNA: TGTGCCAGCAGCTTATTGCAGTACCAAGAGACCCAGTACTTC
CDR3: CASSLLQYQETQYF

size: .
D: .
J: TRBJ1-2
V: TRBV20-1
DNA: TGCAGTGCTAGAGTGCAAGGGTTTGGCTACACCTTC
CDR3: CSARVQGFGYTF

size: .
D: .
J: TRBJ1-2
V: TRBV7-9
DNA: TGTGCCAGCAGCTTAGCGCAACAAAACTATGGCTACACCTTC
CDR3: CASSLAQQNYGYTF

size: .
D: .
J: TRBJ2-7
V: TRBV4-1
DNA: TGCGCCAGCAGCCAAGATTCAGAGAACGAGCAGTACTTC
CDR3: CASSQDSENEQYF

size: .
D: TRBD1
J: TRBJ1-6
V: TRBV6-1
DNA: TGTGCCAGCAGTCCGAACTTAGGGGGCGGCAATAATTCACCCCTCCACTTT
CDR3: CASSPNLGGGNNSPLHF

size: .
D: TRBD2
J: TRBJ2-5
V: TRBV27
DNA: TGTGCCACCCAAAGGTGGACTAGCGGGGAGTACCAAGAGACCCAGTACTTC
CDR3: CATQRWTSGEYQETQYF